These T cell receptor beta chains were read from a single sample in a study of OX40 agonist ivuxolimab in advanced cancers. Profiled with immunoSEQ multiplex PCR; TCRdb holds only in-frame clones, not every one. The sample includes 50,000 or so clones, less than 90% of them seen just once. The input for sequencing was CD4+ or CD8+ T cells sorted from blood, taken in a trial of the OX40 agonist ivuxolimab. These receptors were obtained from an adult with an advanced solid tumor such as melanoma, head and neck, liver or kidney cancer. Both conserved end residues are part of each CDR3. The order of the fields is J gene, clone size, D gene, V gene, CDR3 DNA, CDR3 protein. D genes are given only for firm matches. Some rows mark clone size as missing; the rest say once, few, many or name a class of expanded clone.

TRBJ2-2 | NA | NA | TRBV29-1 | TGCAGCGTAAAGGACCCTCAGGAGAACACCGGGGAGCTGTTTTTT | CSVKDPQENTGELFF
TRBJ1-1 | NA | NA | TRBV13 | TGTGCCAGCAGCTTAGAAATTATAGCAGGGGTGAACACTGAAGCTTTCTTT | CASSLEIIAGVNTEAFF
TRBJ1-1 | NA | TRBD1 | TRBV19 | TGTGCCAGTAGTCCCCCTTCTGGCGGGACAGTAAGTCTGAACACTGAAGCTTTCTTT | CASSPPSGGTVSLNTEAFF
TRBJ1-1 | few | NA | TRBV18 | TGTGCCAGCTCACCAGGACCCGAACACACTGAAGCTTTCTTT | CASSPGPEHTEAFF
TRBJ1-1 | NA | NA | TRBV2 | TGTGCCAGCATTCTCTCGGAAGGGGGGAACACTGAAGCTTTCTTT | CASILSEGGNTEAFF
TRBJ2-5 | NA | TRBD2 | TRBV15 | TGTGCCACCAGCAGAGGGACTAGCGGGGGGGAAGAGACCCAGTACTTC | CATSRGTSGGEETQYF
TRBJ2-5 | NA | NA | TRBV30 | TGTGCCTGGTCATTGGGAAGAAATGCGGCCCAGTACTTC | CAWSLGRNAAQYF
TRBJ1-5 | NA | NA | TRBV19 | TGTGCCAGTAGTATCCAGGTTGTAGAGCCCCAGCATTTT | CASSIQVVEPQHF
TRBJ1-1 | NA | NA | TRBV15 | TGTGCCACCAACCAGGGGATGAACACTGAAGCTTTCTTT | CATNQGMNTEAFF
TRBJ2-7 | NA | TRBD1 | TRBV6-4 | TGTGCCAGCAGTGACGACAGGGTAGGGGATAAGTACTTC | CASSDDRVGDKYF
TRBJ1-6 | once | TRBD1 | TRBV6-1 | TGTGCCAGCAGTGAAGTTTTAGGACAGGACTATAATTCACCCCTCCACTTT | CASSEVLGQDYNSPLHF
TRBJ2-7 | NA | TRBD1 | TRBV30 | TGTGCCTGGAGTGCGAGGAAGGGGGCAGGGTACGAGCAGTACTTC | CAWSARKGAGYEQYF
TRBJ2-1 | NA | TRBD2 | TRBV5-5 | TGTGCCAGCAGCTCTACCGGGACTAGCAGACCCAATGAGCAGTTCTTC | CASSSTGTSRPNEQFF
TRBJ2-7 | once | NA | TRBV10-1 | TGCGCCAGCATTAAAACAGGGTCCCCCCCCCACGAGCAGTACTTC | CASIKTGSPPHEQYF
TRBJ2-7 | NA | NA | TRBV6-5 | TGTGCCAGCAGTCCCTTACAATTTACAGGGTACGAGCAGTACTTC | CASSPLQFTGYEQYF
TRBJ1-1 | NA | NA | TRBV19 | TGTGCCAGTAGTTCGCCCGCCCTATACACTGAAGCTTTCTTT | CASSSPALYTEAFF
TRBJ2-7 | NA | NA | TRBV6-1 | TGTGCCGCCTCAACAGGGCATAGCTCCTACGAGCAGTACTTC | CAASTGHSSYEQYF
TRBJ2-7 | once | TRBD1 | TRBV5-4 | TGTGCCAGCAGCCCTGGACAGGGGTTCGACTACGAGCAGTACTTC | CASSPGQGFDYEQYF
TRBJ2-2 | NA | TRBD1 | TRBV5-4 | TGTGCCAGCAGCACGGCCGGGACAGTGAACACCGGGGAGCTGTTTTTT | CASSTAGTVNTGELFF
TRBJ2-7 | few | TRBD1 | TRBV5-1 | TGCGCCAGCAGCTGGGGGGACAGGGTTACACATTCGAACGAGCAGTACTTC | CASSWGDRVTHSNEQYF
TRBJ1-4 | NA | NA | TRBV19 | TGTGCCAGTACCGATCAAGCAGGGGTCTCGGAAAAACTGTTTTTT | CASTDQAGVSEKLFF
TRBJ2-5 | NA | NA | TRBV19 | TGTGCCAGTAGTATAAAGGACCAAGAGACCCAGTACTTC | CASSIKDQETQYF
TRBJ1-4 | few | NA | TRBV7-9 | TGTGCCAGCAGCTTCGGAGACATAATAACTAATGAAAAACTGTTTTTT | CASSFGDIITNEKLFF
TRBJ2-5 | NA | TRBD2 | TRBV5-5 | TGTGCCAGCAGACCAACTAGCGGACAAGAGACCCAGTACTTC | CASRPTSGQETQYF
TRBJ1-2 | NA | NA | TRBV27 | TGTGCCAGTAGTGACAGAGGTGGCTACACCTTC | CASSDRGGYTF
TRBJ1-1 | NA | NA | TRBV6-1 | TGTGCCAGCAGTGAATTTTCAGACAACACTGAAGCTTTCTTT | CASSEFSDNTEAFF
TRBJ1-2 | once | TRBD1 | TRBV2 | TGTGCCAGCAGATTACAGGGGGACTATGGCTACACCTTC | CASRLQGDYGYTF
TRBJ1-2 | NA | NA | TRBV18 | TGTGCCAGCTCACCATCGTTGAGGGAGGACATGTATGGCTACACCTTC | CASSPSLREDMYGYTF
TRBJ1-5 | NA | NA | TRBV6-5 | TGTGCCAGCAGTCGGGCAAATAATCAGCCCCAGCATTTT | CASSRANNQPQHF
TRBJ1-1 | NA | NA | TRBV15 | TGTGCCACCAGCAGAGCTTTCGGGGGTAGGATGAACACTGAAGCTTTCTTT | CATSRAFGGRMNTEAFF
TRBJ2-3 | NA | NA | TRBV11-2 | TGTGCCAGCAGCTTAGCTGCAGGGGTTACAGATACGCAGTATTTT | CASSLAAGVTDTQYF
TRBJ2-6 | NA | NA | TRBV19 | TGTGCCAGTAGAGGGGGTCCTTGGGCCAACGTCCTGACTTTC | CASRGGPWANVLTF
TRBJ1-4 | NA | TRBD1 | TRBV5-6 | TGTGCCAGCAGCCAGGGACAGACAACTAATGAAAAACTGTTTTTT | CASSQGQTTNEKLFF
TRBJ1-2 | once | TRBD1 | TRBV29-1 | TGCAGCGCCGGACAGGTAGACTATGGCTACACCTTC | CSAGQVDYGYTF
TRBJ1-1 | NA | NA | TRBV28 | TGTGCCACCAAAACTAGGTGGCCTCTGAACACTGAAGCTTTCTTT | CATKTRWPLNTEAFF
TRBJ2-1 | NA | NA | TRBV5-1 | TGCGCCAGCAGCTTCAATATCGAGGTCAATGAGCAGTTCTTC | CASSFNIEVNEQFF
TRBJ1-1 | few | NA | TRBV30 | TGTGCCTGGAGTGTACTTCTAGACACTGAAGCTTTCTTT | CAWSVLLDTEAFF
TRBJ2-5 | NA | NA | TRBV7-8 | TGTGCCAGCAGCTTATGGAGCATTCAGGAGACCCAGTACTTC | CASSLWSIQETQYF
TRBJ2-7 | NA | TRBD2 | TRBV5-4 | TGTGCCAGCAGCTTGAGTGCGGGGGAGAGCTACGAGCAGTACTTC | CASSLSAGESYEQYF
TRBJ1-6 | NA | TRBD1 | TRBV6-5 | TGTGCCAGCAGGACAGGGGAAGGAAGATCACCCCTCCACTTT | CASRTGEGRSPLHF
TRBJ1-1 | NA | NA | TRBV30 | TGTGCCTGGAGTGAGGACAGCACTGAAGCTTTCTTT | CAWSEDSTEAFF
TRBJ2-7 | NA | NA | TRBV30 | TGTGCCTGGAGTTCGACGGGAGCCTACGAGCAGTACTTC | CAWSSTGAYEQYF
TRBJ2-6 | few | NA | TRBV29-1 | TGCAGCGTCAGAGGGGTTCGTGGGGCCAACGTCCTGACTTTC | CSVRGVRGANVLTF
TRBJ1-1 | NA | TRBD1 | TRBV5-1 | TGCGCCAGCAGATGGGACAGGGTGGCCACTGAAGCTTTCTTT | CASRWDRVATEAFF
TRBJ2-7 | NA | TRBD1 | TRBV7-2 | TGTGCCAGCAGCCCATGGACAGGGGGAGGCGAGCAGTACTTC | CASSPWTGGGEQYF
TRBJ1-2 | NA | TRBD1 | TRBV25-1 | TGTGCCAGCAGTGAACCGGGACAGGGTTTTTATGGCTACACCTTC | CASSEPGQGFYGYTF
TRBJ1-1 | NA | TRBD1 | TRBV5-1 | TGCGCCAGCAGCTTGGGACAGGGGGCGTACACTGAAGCTTTCTTT | CASSLGQGAYTEAFF
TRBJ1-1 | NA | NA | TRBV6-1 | TGTGCCAGCAGTGCGGGTCTCGCGGGGGTCACTGAAGCTTTCTTT | CASSAGLAGVTEAFF
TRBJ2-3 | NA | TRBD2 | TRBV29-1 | TGCAGCGTGGGGGGACCGGGACTAGCGGGGGGCGATACGCAGTATTTT | CSVGGPGLAGGDTQYF
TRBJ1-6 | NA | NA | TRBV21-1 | TGTGCCAGCAGCACCGCGTCCACCCGTGGGGACAGGGCGGATTATAATTCACCCCTCCACTTT | CASSTASTRGDRADYNSPLHF
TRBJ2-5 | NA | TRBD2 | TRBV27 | TGTGCCAGCAGTTTTATAGCGGGGGGGCGGGAGACCCAGTACTTC | CASSFIAGGRETQYF
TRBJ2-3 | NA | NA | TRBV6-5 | TGTGCCAGCAGCTCAGGAGGCGCAGATACGCAGTATTTT | CASSSGGADTQYF
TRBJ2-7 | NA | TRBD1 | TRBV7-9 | TGTGCCAGCAGCTTAGCGCATGGGACAGGGTACGCCGAGCAGTACTTC | CASSLAHGTGYAEQYF
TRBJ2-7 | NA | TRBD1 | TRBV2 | TGTGCCAGCACGATCCAGGGGGCTGATTACGAGCAGTACTTC | CASTIQGADYEQYF
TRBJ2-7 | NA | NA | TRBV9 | TGTGCCAGCAGCGATTCGCCTCTTCCTGGGTACGAGCAGTACTTC | CASSDSPLPGYEQYF